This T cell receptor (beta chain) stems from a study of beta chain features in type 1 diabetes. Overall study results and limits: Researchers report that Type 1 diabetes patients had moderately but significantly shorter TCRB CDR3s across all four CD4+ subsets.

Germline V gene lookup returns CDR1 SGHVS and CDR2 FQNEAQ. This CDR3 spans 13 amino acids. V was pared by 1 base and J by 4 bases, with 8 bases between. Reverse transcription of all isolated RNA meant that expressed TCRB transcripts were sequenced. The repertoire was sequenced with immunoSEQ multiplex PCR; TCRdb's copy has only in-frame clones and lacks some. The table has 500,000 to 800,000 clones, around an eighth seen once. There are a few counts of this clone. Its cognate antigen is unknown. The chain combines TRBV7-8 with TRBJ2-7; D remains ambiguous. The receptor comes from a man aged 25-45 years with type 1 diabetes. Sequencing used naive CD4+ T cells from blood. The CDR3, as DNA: TGTGCCAGCAGCTTAGTTTTTGATTACGAGCAGTACTTC. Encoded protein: CASSLVFDYEQYF. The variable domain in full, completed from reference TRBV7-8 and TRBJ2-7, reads GAGVSQSPRYKVAKRGQDVALRCDPISGHVSLFWYQQALGQGPEFLTYFQNEAQLDKSGLPSDRFFAERPEGSVSTLKIQRTQQEDSAVYLCASSLVFDYEQYFGPGTRLTVT.